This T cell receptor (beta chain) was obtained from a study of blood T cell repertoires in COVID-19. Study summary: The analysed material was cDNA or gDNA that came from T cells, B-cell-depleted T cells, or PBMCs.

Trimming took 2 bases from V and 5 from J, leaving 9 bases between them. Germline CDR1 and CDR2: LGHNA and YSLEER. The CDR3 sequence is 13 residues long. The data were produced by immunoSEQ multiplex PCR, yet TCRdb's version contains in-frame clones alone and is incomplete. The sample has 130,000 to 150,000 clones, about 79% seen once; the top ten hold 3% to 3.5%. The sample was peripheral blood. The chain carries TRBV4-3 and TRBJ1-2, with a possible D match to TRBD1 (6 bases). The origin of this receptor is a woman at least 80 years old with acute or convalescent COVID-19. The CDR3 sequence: CASSQIGQYGYTF. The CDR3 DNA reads TGCGCCAGCAGCCAAATCGGACAGTATGGCTACACCTTC.